Following are 14 T cell receptor beta chains from one sample sequenced in a study of blood T cell repertoires in COVID-19. Profiling relied on immunoSEQ multiplex PCR, and the TCRdb table lists in-frame clones only, not all of them. The data show 30,000 to 40,000 clones, 90% seen once. The sample comprised peripheral blood. All receptors derive from a human donor in a cohort sampled during active COVID-19.

J is TRBJ2-5 and V is TRBV5-4; 9 positions agree with TRBD2. This CDR3 has 16 amino acids. The germline gives CDR1 SGHNT, CDR2 YYREEE (reference sequence). Germline trimming cut 4 bases from V and 5 bases from J; bases unmatched to any gene: 12. The CDR3 is CASSPRFSGSLETQYF. The CDR3 DNA reads TGTGCCAGCAGCCCCCGGTTTAGCGGGAGCCTGGAGACCCAGTACTTC.

This clone has just one count. The rearrangement joins TRBV28 to TRBJ1-4, with TRBD1 as a possible D gene (5 bases). The CDR3 extends over 15 amino acids. The germline V gene has CDR1 MDHEN and CDR2 SYDVKM. Trimming removed 7 bases at V and 3 bases at J, with 15 bases between. The CDR3 DNA reads TGTGCCAGCAAGGCCCTCAGACAGTCTAATGAAAAACTGTTTTTT. Protein sequence: CASKALRQSNEKLFF.

J is TRBJ2-3 and V is TRBV9; D perhaps matches TRBD1 (5 bases). Germline V CDR1 and CDR2: SGDLS, YYNGEE. Trimming shortened V by 2 bases and J by 3 bases, and 13 bases separated the two germline ends. This CDR3 is 15 amino acids long. CDR3 region: CASSVGHFRTDTQYF. The CDR3 nucleotides read TGTGCCAGCAGCGTCGGACATTTCCGGACAGATACGCAGTATTTT.

The chain combines TRBV11-2 with TRBJ1-1; 9 bases match TRBD1. After removal of 4 bases from V and 6 bases from J, the junction contained 6 bases not matched to a gene. This CDR3 has 14 amino acids. Germline CDR1 and CDR2: SGHAT and FQNNGV. The CDR3 spells CASSSEDRGPEAFF. The CDR3 coding sequence is TGTGCCAGCAGCTCAGAGGACAGGGGCCCTGAAGCTTTCTTT.

The gene calls are TRBV2 and TRBJ1-1, with D possibly TRBD1 on 6 matching bases. Trimming removed 6 bases from V and 4 bases from J, with 12 bases in between. Germline lookup yields CDR1 SNHLY and CDR2 FYNNEI. The CDR3 length is 13 residues. The DNA for the CDR3 is TGTGCCAGCAGGGTGGACAGCGCCACTGAAGCTTTCTTT. As protein: CASRVDSATEAFF. The full variable domain, its missing parts supplied by reference TRBV2 and TRBJ1-1, is EPEVTQTPSHQVTQMGQEVILRCVPISNHLYFYWYRQILGQKVEFLVSFYNNEISEKSEIFDDQFSVERPDGSNFTLKIRSTKLEDSAMYFCASRVDSATEAFFGQGTRLTVV.

V gene TRBV13 combines with J gene TRBJ2-7, with D possibly being TRBD2 (5 bases). Trimming left V 5 bases short and J 7 bases short, with 9 bases between. The CDR3 spans 11 residues. CDR1 is PRHDT and CDR2 is FYEKMQ in the germline V gene (reference sequence). CDR3 in amino acids: CASSASGEQYF. In DNA, the CDR3 is TGTGCCAGCAGCGCGTCGGGGGAGCAGTACTTC.

The gene calls are TRBV6-4 and TRBJ2-3; TRBD2 might be the D (6 bases). Between the trimmed V and J ends, which lost 2 bases and 0 bases, there was a span of 6 bases. Per germline, CDR1 MRHNA and CDR2 SNTAGT. CDR3 length equals 14 residues. CDR3 amino acids: CASSDGLSTDTQYF. CDR3 coding DNA: TGTGCCAGCAGTGACGGACTAAGCACAGATACGCAGTATTTT.

This clone was seen just once. This rearrangement joins TRBV7-6 to TRBJ1-1; perhaps TRBD1 as D (6 bases). Germline V gives CDR1 SGHVS, CDR2 FNYEAQ. CDR3 size: 15 residues. V lost 1 base and J lost 7, with 16 bases in between. The CDR3 reads CASSLDRGGRIEAFF. The CDR3, as DNA: TGTGCCAGCAGCTTAGATAGAGGGGGACGCATTGAAGCTTTCTTT.

This rearrangement joins TRBV28 to TRBJ1-2; D remains ambiguous. The V gene's germline CDR1 is MDHEN and CDR2 SYDVKM. Trimming pared 8 bases from V and 3 bases from J, leaving 10 bases between. CDR3 length: 12 amino acids. In DNA, the CDR3 is TGTGCCAGCCTCTCGACACACTATGGCTACACCTTC. Translation gives CASLSTHYGYTF.

The chain links TRBV7-3 to TRBJ2-7; a weak D match, TRBD1 (6 bases). The V gene lost 2 bases and the J gene lost 4 bases, with 15 bases spanning the gap. Germline V gene lookup returns CDR1 SGHTA and CDR2 FQGTGA. CDR3 length equals 15 residues. In nucleotides, the CDR3 is TGTGCCAGCAGCTTAGGGGGCACCCCCGGGTACGAGCAGTACTTC. Translation gives CASSLGGTPGYEQYF.

The chain couples TRBV10-3 to TRBJ2-1; 10 bases fit TRBD2. Germline assignment: CDR1 ENHRY and CDR2 SYGVKD. CDR3 length: 15 amino acids. The V gene end was trimmed by 2 bases and the J gene end by 9 bases; junction bases not matched to a gene: 7. CDR3 sequence (DNA): TGTGCCATCAGTGAGACTAGCGGGAAACCGACTGAGCAGTTCTTC. Translation: CAISETSGKPTEQFF.

This CDR3 reads CASSKGLAGGNEQFF. In DNA form, the CDR3 reads TGTGCCAGCAGCAAGGGACTAGCGGGAGGCAATGAGCAGTTCTTC. The chain joins TRBV5-6 to TRBJ2-1, with 15 bases fitting TRBD2. The J segment lost 6 bases and the V segment lost 4 bases, leaving 2 bases of the junction unmatched. There are 15 residues in the CDR3. In germline, CDR1 is SGHDT, CDR2 YYEEEE.

The chain links TRBV5-6 to TRBJ2-7; 10 nucleotides line up with TRBD1. The CDR3 sequence is 14 residues long. Losses at the gene ends were 4 bases for V and 6 bases for J; bases not matched to a gene: 7. Per germline, CDR1 SGHDT and CDR2 YYEEEE. CDR3 region: CASSTRDRGFEQYF. The DNA of the CDR3 is TGTGCCAGCAGCACCAGGGACAGGGGATTCGAGCAGTACTTC.

The chain recombines TRBV28 with TRBJ2-3; 8 bases line up with TRBD1. Germline CDR1 MDHEN, CDR2 SYDVKM. The CDR3 spans 14 residues. V shed 6 bases and J 1 base; nucleotides not matched to a gene: 3. CDR3 protein: CASSPTGGTDTQYF. The CDR3 DNA reads TGTGCCAGCAGCCCGACAGGGGGCACAGATACGCAGTATTTT.